This TCR beta chain was sequenced in a study of CD8+ T cells in alopecia areata. Treatment in this sample: oral pan-JAK inhibitor, 5-10 mg twice daily. The study team obtained lesional scalp punch biopsies and peripheral blood from alopecia areata patients. cDNA serving as the sequencing template came from extracted, reverse transcribed RNA. Here immunoSEQ multiplex PCR was the method, and the copy in TCRdb shows in-frame clones only, minus some. The repertoire consists of about 6,900 clones, with around 70% occurring once and the leading ten covering 16%. CDR3 size: 13 residues. Germline loops: CDR1 MNHNS, CDR2 SASEGT. Trimming removed 3 bases from V and 6 bases from J, with 12 bases in between.

This chain links TRBV6-1 with TRBJ2-7, with D perhaps being TRBD1 or TRBD2 (5 bases each). The sample in question was skin, obtained at week 4, from a patient treated with tofacitinib. The receptor was isolated from a human donor with alopecia areata. CDR3 protein: CASSEGVFGEQYF. In DNA form, the CDR3 reads TGTGCCAGCAGTGAGGGGGTATTCGGCGAGCAGTACTTC.